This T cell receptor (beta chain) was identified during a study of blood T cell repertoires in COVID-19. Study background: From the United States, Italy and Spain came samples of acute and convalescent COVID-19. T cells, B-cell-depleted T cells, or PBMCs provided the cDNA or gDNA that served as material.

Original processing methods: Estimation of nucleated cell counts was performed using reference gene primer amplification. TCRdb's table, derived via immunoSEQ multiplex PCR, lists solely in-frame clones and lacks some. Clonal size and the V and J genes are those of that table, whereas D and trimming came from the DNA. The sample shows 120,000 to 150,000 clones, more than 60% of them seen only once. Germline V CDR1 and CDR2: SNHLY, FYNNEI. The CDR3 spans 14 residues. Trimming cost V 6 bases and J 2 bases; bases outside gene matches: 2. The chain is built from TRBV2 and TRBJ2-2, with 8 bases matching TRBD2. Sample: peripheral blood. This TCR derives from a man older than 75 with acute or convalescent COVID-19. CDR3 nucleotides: TGTGCCAGCAGGAGCGGGGGTAACACCGGGGAGCTGTTTTTT. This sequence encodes CASRSGGNTGELFF. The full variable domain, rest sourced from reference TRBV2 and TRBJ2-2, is EPEVTQTPSHQVTQMGQEVILRCVPISNHLYFYWYRQILGQKVEFLVSFYNNEISEKSEIFDDQFSVERPDGSNFTLKIRSTKLEDSAMYFCASRSGGNTGELFFGEGSRLTVL.